Below are 12 T cell receptor beta chains sequenced from a single sample in a study of cytomegalovirus exposure and HLA in healthy donors. In the PCR, 60 Vbeta and 13 Jbeta primers were used. Sequencing was performed with immunoSEQ multiplex PCR; in TCRdb, only in-frame clones are kept and a portion is missing. The data contain 55,000 to 65,000 clones, more than 80% of them singletons. The sample consisted of PBMCs. The receptor source for this set is a man aged 25 to 40 in good health and CMV-seropositive.

The chain couples TRBV6-4 to TRBJ2-1; possible D gene TRBD2, 5 bases. The CDR3 loop spans 15 amino acids. The V end was cut by 0 bases, the J end by 6 bases, with 12 bases between. CDR1 is MRHNA and CDR2 is SNTAGT in the germline V gene. The CDR3 DNA reads as TGTGCCAGCAGTGACTCGAGGACTCGTCCCAATGAGCAGTTCTTC. Translated, it gives CASSDSRTRPNEQFF.

The chain has TRBV7-8 and TRBJ1-1; D perhaps matches TRBD1 (5 bases). V lost 4 bases, J lost 0 bases, and 12 bases lay in between. Germline CDR1 is SGHVS and CDR2 is FQNEAQ. The CDR3 has 15 amino acids. CDR3 in amino acids: CASSSTQGLNTEAFF. CDR3 nucleotides: TGTGCCAGCAGCTCGACCCAGGGATTGAACACTGAAGCTTTCTTT.

The chain carries TRBV4-1 and TRBJ2-7; TRBD1 matches 10 bases. V was pared by 3 bases and J by 3 bases, with 8 bases of the junction left unmatched. CDR1 is MGHRA, CDR2 YSYEKL, per germline. This CDR3 has 16 amino acids. The CDR3, as DNA: TGCGCCAGCAGCCAGTGGGAGACAGGGGGCGACTACGAGCAGTACTTC. Translation gives CASSQWETGGDYEQYF.

V gene TRBV5-1 combines with J gene TRBJ2-1; 8 nucleotides match TRBD2. The CDR3 extends over 16 amino acids. Germline CDR1 SGHRS, CDR2 YFSETQ. V lost 3 bases and J lost 7; bases outside the gene matches: 12. CDR3 protein: CASSSAGGTGQNEQFF. The CDR3 bases are TGCGCCAGCAGCTCGGCGGGGGGCACGGGCCAGAATGAGCAGTTCTTC.

The chain combines TRBV5-1 with TRBJ2-1; TRBD2 aligns across 8 bases. Per the germline V gene, CDR1 is SGHRS and CDR2 is YFSETQ. After removal of 4 bases from V and 8 bases from J, the junction contained 8 bases not matched to a gene. This CDR3 is 14 amino acids long. CDR3 region: CASSDRTSLDEQFF. In DNA, the CDR3 is TGCGCCAGCAGCGACCGGACTAGCTTGGATGAGCAGTTCTTC.

The J gene is TRBJ2-7, the V gene TRBV21-1; the table gives TRBD2 as D, unverified against the DNA. TRBV21-1 represents a pseudogene. CDR3 length: 12 amino acids. The CDR3 here is CASTGMYDEQYF. CDR3 nucleotides: TGTGCCAGCACGGGGATGTACGACGAGCAGTACTTC.

This sequence joins TRBV30 and TRBJ1-5; 11 bases are shared with TRBD1. Germline loops: CDR1 GTSNPN, CDR2 SVGIG (reference sequence). The V and J ends lost 4 bases and 6 bases, in that order; junction bases with no gene match: 11. This CDR3 has 16 residues. The chain's CDR3 is CAWKVGGQGAIQPQHF. The DNA for the CDR3 is TGTGCCTGGAAAGTGGGAGGACAGGGGGCAATTCAGCCCCAGCATTTT.

V is TRBV6-5 and J is TRBJ1-1, with D possibly matching TRBD1 (5 bases). Trimming pared 5 bases from V and 4 bases from J, leaving 11 bases between. Germline-derived CDR1 and CDR2 are MNHEY and SVGAGI. This CDR3 has 13 residues. The CDR3 nucleotides are TGTGCCAGCAGTCACCAGGGAGGCACTGAAGCTTTCTTT. Protein: CASSHQGGTEAFF.

J is TRBJ2-7 and V is TRBV27; TRBD1 matches 8 bases. The V gene's germline CDR1 is MNHEY and CDR2 SMNVEV (reference sequence). The trim removed 3 bases at V and 4 bases at J, leaving 5 bases unmatched. The CDR3 length is 14 residues. The CDR3 region is CASSFGTGAYEQYF. The CDR3 nucleotides are TGTGCCAGCAGTTTCGGGACAGGAGCATACGAGCAGTACTTC.

J is TRBJ2-5 and V is TRBV4-1; 15 bases agree with TRBD2. Germline lookup yields CDR1 MGHRA and CDR2 YSYEKL. Unmatched junction bases numbered 7, after V lost 0 bases and J lost 2 bases. This CDR3 contains 19 residues. DNA for the CDR3: TGCGCCAGCAGCCAAGAACCGGGACTAGCGGGAGGCCTTCAAGAGACCCAGTACTTC. Its translation is CASSQEPGLAGGLQETQYF.

The chain couples TRBV7-9 to TRBJ1-4; D perhaps matches TRBD1 (6 bases). Germline CDR1 is SEHNR and CDR2 is FQNEAQ (reference sequence). CDR3 length: 15 residues. V was clipped by 3 bases and J by 8 bases, with 16 bases between them. The CDR3 protein is CASSFYREQGEKLFF. In DNA, the CDR3 is TGTGCCAGCAGCTTTTACAGGGAGCAAGGCGAAAAACTGTTTTTT.

About this clone: An end of the junction does not agree with germline; a read error may underlie this. The same CDR3 can be traced to other DNA sequences in this sample. The chain uses TRBV19 and TRBJ2-7; TRBD2 matches at 13 bases. Germline lookup yields CDR1 LNHDA and CDR2 SQIVND (reference sequence). This CDR3 spans 16 amino acids. CDR3 DNA: TGCGCCAGTAGTGGCCCGGGACTAGCGGGGAACTACGAGCAGTACTTC. It encodes CASSGPGLAGNYEQYF. Drawing the rest from reference TRBV19 and TRBJ2-7, the complete variable domain is DGGITQSPKYLFRKEGQNVTLSCEQNLNHDAMYWYRQDPGQGLRLIYYSQIVNDFQKGDIAEGYSVSREKKESFPLTVTSAQKNPTAFYLCASSGPGLAGNYEQYFGPGTRLTVT.